Sequencing of this T cell receptor beta chain was carried out in a study of cytomegalovirus exposure and HLA in healthy donors (dated by TCRdb to 2016 to 2017). Turning to the overall study: An earlier analysis of 587 of the donors reported approximately 290 Gb of sequence data and 100 million to 140 million unique TCR beta sequences from 150 million to 200 million T cells. Approximately 310 gigabases of sequencing data and approximately 91 million unique TCR sequences made up an early release that covered several hundred HLA-typed donors. Among the roughly 400 genotyped donors, around 81% belonged to the genetic ancestry cluster associated with self-reported Caucasian donors. The aim of the study was to test whether cataloging public T cell receptors could identify signatures of past pathogen exposure. Using immunosequencing, the study profiled T cell repertoires from 666 subjects and related those repertoires to cytomegalovirus serostatus. In addition to the first cohort of approximately 670 subjects, a separate validation cohort of 130 or so different subjects was used. To predict cytomegalovirus infection status, the study brought together high-throughput TCR immunosequencing, statistical association of individual TCRs with disease status, and machine learning. To study patterns of TCR occurrence, a later analysis re-analyzed previously published TCR beta repertoires from 500 to 850 donors and added high-resolution HLA genotyping. The later analysis used no new phenotypic data to find candidate immune exposures, relying instead on TCR beta sequences and their occurrence across donors. To decide whether each TCR beta V gene segment behaved as functional or pseudogenic, an earlier analysis of 587 of the donors relied on high-throughput TCR beta sequencing. Donor age, sex, ethnicity and CMV serostatus were compiled together with the repertoire data. In a later genetic analysis, genome-wide SNP genotypes for about 65% of the roughly 700 donors were used, and that subset was treated as a discovery cohort. All discovery cohort repertoires had been generated on a single sequencing platform. Both class I and class II loci were covered by HLA typing, at four-digit resolution. The number of typed donors differed by locus: about 629-640 for A, B, C, DRB1 and DQB1; approximately 530 for DQA1; approximately 600 for DPA1; and some 430 for DPB1. Roughly five DR-DQ haplotypes were handled as single units for association and clustering, since linkage in the cohort was strong. Across some 400 genotyped donors of the cohort, an average of 235,054 unique TCR beta nucleotide sequences per donor were sequenced, and roughly 17% of those sequences were non-productive.

Libraries were made using the immunoSEQ multiplex PCR assay. A mixture of 60 forward primers for TCR Vbeta segments and 13 reverse primers for TCR Jbeta segments was used in the multiplex PCR. A multiplex PCR assay on genomic DNA amplified the CDR3 region of rearranged TCR beta genes. On the Illumina HiSeq System, the amplified TCR beta libraries were sequenced as 87-base-pair reads. In the source study's methods: A later analysis counted tens of millions of unique TCR beta chains across the 666 repertoires, and 10 million to 12 million of these chains were shared by at least two donors. Raw reads were error-corrected and collapsed into unique sequences by a nearest-neighbor algorithm in which closely related sequences were merged to remove PCR and sequencing errors. CDR3 sequences were aligned to IMGT reference sequences to assign V, D and J gene segments. For a sequence to be retained, a match of at least six nucleotides was required to both a V gene segment and a J gene segment. A rearrangement counted as productive if the CDR3 had no stop codons and remained in frame with V and J, and every other rearrangement counted as non-productive. Following IMGT convention, CDR3 was defined as the stretch from the second conserved V-encoded cysteine to the conserved J-encoded phenylalanine. In an earlier analysis of 587 of the donors, sequences lacking an unambiguous match to a single V gene segment were excluded. An earlier analysis of fewer than 750 of the donors called V segments functional above 56.7% productive rearrangements and segregating when the between-donor standard deviation exceeded 5%. A statistical classification framework was built to diagnose cytomegalovirus status from the catalog of TCR beta chain sequences. In a later analysis, V and J genes were assigned by comparing TCR nucleotide sequences against IMGT/GENE-DB human TR gene sequences. A later analysis assigned CDR3 sequences and most-parsimonious VDJ recombination scenarios with the TCRdist pipeline. In a later analysis, each TCR beta chain was defined by its CDR3 amino acid sequence together with its V-gene family, and reads without a unique V-gene family were excluded. A later analysis removed 600 or so highly shared, low-generation-probability nucleotide sequences to deal with suspected cross-contamination and a sequencing artifact. In a later analysis, a clonal expansion index for each public chain was calculated from normalized within-repertoire ranks of inferred template counts. Generation probabilities in a later analysis came from a VDJ recombination model fitted to out-of-frame rearrangements, and those results were checked against IGoR. Hypergeometric tests were used in a later analysis to score TCR-TCR, TCR-HLA and TCR-CMV co-occurrence, with a repertoire-size bias correction applied to the TCR pairs. To estimate false discovery rates, a later analysis permuted the HLA or CMV assignments 20 times. In a later analysis, co-occurring TCRs were grouped using DBSCAN, with TCRdist sequence similarity added in when clustering inside HLA-allele-positive subsets. Repertoires with fewer than 30,000 or more than 120,000 public chains were left out of co-occurrence clustering, as were four to six repertoires with anomalous nucleotide sharing. TCRdb took over this immuneACCESS table, retaining in-frame rearrangements with V and J assigned. Such tables are incomplete; in checked studies, under half of the missing clones stem from an unresolved V gene, and the remainder is unexplained. V and J calls and clone size come straight from that table; D and trimming were deduced from the DNA. The sample has about 300,000 clones on record, roughly 85% of them singletons. The ten largest clones represent 3.5% to 4% of the sample.

Relative to germline, V is 7 bases shorter and J is 7 bases shorter, with 22 bases between their ends. The germline V gene gives CDR1 as SNHLY and CDR2 as FYNNEI. Including the terminal cysteine and phenylalanine, the CDR3 comprises 15 residues. The kept DNA is CDR3 alone, 45 bases in frame from the first base. Overall study results and their limits: In vitro tests confirmed that a few of the cytomegalovirus-associated TCR beta chains recognize cytomegalovirus antigens. An association between a missense DCLRE1C variant and V-gene and J-gene trimming of TCR beta chains was found in a later genetic analysis and replicated in an independent cohort. In a later genetic analysis, fewer N-insertions in productive TCRs were reported among donors in an Asian-associated ancestry cluster than the roughly 700-donor mean. Because the 87-base-pair reads could not distinguish some IMGT-functional V segments, including TRBV6-2 and TRBV6-3, those segments were excluded. In both the original and validation cohorts, the classifier was reported to diagnose cytomegalovirus status with high specificity and sensitivity. The presence/absence analyses assumed that sequencing depth was roughly uniform across donors, and that assumption may not be true. The sequencing pipeline was judged likely to have produced a cluster of highly shared sequence variants as a technical artifact. A further reported finding was that TCR beta sequences accurately predicted the HLA-A and HLA-B alleles for most subjects in the first cohort. When HLA alleles, especially DR and DQ, strongly co-occurred, TCR associations were difficult to assign to individual alleles. The study gave a list of about 150 TCR beta chains associated with cytomegalovirus. In a later analysis, HLA-associated TCR beta chains were found to be more clonally expanded and to have lower generation probabilities than equally common non-associated chains. According to a later analysis, most CMV-associated TCR beta chains appeared to be HLA-restricted, and the HLA associations seemed to be driven largely by CMV exposure. Immune exposure information for the cohort was limited to CMV serostatus. Only TCR beta chains were sequenced in this cohort, and the absence of alpha or paired-chain data limited detectable features. The earlier analysis of some 560 of the donors excluded fewer than 20 rarely observed V segments, including chromosome 9 orphons, because counts were too low. Most TCR sequences were observed very rarely across donors, whereas some public TCRs were present in many individuals. Because HLA typing was unavailable for some donors at each locus, only the typed subset was used in association tests. Linkage disequilibrium might explain the correlated functional status among segregating V segments, but an unknown experimental factor could not be excluded. According to the authors, the approach could potentially be generalized to other disease states and immunological phenotypes. Broadly in line with IMGT annotations, most TCR beta V segments showed up in productive rearrangements about 90% or about 30% of the time in an earlier analysis of a few hundred of the donors. According to a later analysis, parvovirus B19, influenza, CMV and Epstein-Barr virus appeared linked to several top co-occurrence clusters. According to a later analysis, TCR association rates differed among HLA loci, with DRB1 alleles showing the most associated TCRs and HLA-C alleles showing the fewest. In a later analysis, some 18,000 TCR beta sequences were associated with specific HLA alleles at a false discovery rate of 0.05.

The cohort was made up of roughly 670 healthy bone marrow donors. At the time of sampling, every cohort member was nominally healthy, though immune exposures that went unrecorded were likely present. The donor tested CMV seropositive, placing the donor among the 289 seropositive members of the cohort. Every donor gave a peripheral blood sample, and the peripheral blood mononuclear cells from that sample were used for TCR beta sequencing. The Qiagen DNeasy Blood Extraction Kit was used to extract genomic DNA from the blood cell samples. The count of this clone is one. The clone's antigen remains unknown. Base qualities are not recorded, but no much larger clone differs from it by a single base.

Material for sequencing was PBMCs. This TCR came from a man in his forties or fifties in good health and CMV-seropositive. The sequence is built from TRBV2 and TRBJ2-5; the D region possibly corresponds to TRBD1 (5 bases align). CDR3 sequence: CASTRMKQALGTQYF. The nucleotide sequence reads as follows: TGTGCCAGCACCCGAATGAAACAGGCCCTGGGGACCCAGTACTTC. The CDR3 plus the reference TRBV2 and TRBJ2-5 genes for the other parts give the full variable domain: EPEVTQTPSHQVTQMGQEVILRCVPISNHLYFYWYRQILGQKVEFLVSFYNNEISEKSEIFDDQFSVERPDGSNFTLKIRSTKLEDSAMYFCASTRMKQALGTQYFGPGTRLLVL.